Listed below are T cell receptor beta chains from one sample, sequenced in a study of T cells in narcolepsy. TCRdb's table, derived via immunoSEQ multiplex PCR, lists solely in-frame clones and lacks some. The sample consists of under 40,000 clones, 79% of them appearing once. What was sequenced was CD45RA- memory CD4+ T cells from PBMCs. Receptor source: a human donor with narcolepsy. The conserved cysteine and the conserved F or W are not part of the CDR3 here. Fields, in order: CDR3 protein, V gene, D gene, J gene. D genes are given only for firm matches.

CDR3 protein: ASSSLAGSYNEQF; V gene: TRBV6-4; D gene: TRBD2; J gene: TRBJ2-1
CDR3 protein: ASRGRDRNEKLF; V gene: TRBV6-1; D gene: TRBD1; J gene: TRBJ1-4
CDR3 protein: ASRSQNSPLH; V gene: TRBV28; D gene: -; J gene: TRBJ1-6
CDR3 protein: ASSQVDMGFSNQPQH; V gene: TRBV4-1; D gene: -; J gene: TRBJ1-5
CDR3 protein: ASSLSSGTHNEQF; V gene: TRBV7-2; D gene: TRBD2; J gene: TRBJ2-1
CDR3 protein: ARKRQGLITNEKLF; V gene: TRBV10-3; D gene: TRBD1; J gene: TRBJ1-4
CDR3 protein: ASSRHGGYEQY; V gene: TRBV28; D gene: -; J gene: TRBJ2-7
CDR3 protein: AWKRSNTEAF; V gene: TRBV30; D gene: -; J gene: TRBJ1-1
CDR3 protein: ASSDLGQANTEAF; V gene: TRBV6-1; D gene: TRBD1; J gene: TRBJ1-1
CDR3 protein: ASSLAGGTSQAQH; V gene: TRBV28; D gene: TRBD1; J gene: TRBJ1-5
CDR3 protein: SVHPGGQRETQY; V gene: TRBV29-1; D gene: -; J gene: TRBJ2-5
CDR3 protein: ASSPRSQVGTQY; V gene: TRBV6-1; D gene: -; J gene: TRBJ2-5
CDR3 protein: ASSEATGLNEQF; V gene: TRBV2; D gene: -; J gene: TRBJ2-1
CDR3 protein: ASSESRGLSNQPQH; V gene: TRBV6-1; D gene: -; J gene: TRBJ1-5
CDR3 protein: ASSPTWGGETQY; V gene: TRBV19; D gene: -; J gene: TRBJ2-5
CDR3 protein: ASSQTRVRGDEQY; V gene: TRBV6-5; D gene: -; J gene: TRBJ2-7
CDR3 protein: ASTRRGAGVRNTEAF; V gene: TRBV27; D gene: -; J gene: TRBJ1-1